This T cell receptor beta chain was retrieved from a study of blood T cell repertoires in COVID-19. Study overall: Spain, Italy and the United States supplied samples that represented acute and convalescent COVID-19. T cells, B-cell-depleted T cells, or PBMCs supplied cDNA or gDNA.

Authors' analysis steps: Estimates of nucleated cell counts were drawn from the amplification of reference gene primers. This table comes from immunoSEQ multiplex PCR, and its TCRdb copy is limited to in-frame clones, with some not included. D and trimming come from the DNA, and the V and J calls and clone size come from that table. The sample yields over 35,000 clones, just under 70% seen once. After removal of 7 bases from V and 2 bases from J, the junction contained 5 bases not matched to a gene. The CDR3 covers 14 residues. Germline CDR1 and CDR2: ENHRY and SYGVKD. The V call is TRBV10-3, the J call TRBJ1-2; 9 bases map to TRBD1. The receptor was derived from a man at least 80 years old with acute or convalescent COVID-19. Sequencing was carried out using peripheral blood. This CDR3 reads CAITGTGINYGYTF. CDR3 bases: TGTGCCATCACGGGGACAGGGATAAACTATGGCTACACCTTC.